Each of the 27 T cell receptor beta chains below was sequenced from the same sample in a study of CD8 T cells in ankylosing spondylitis. TCRdb reanalysed the 5' RACE reads using MiXCR and keeps one entry per CDR3 protein. The sample has approximately 220,000 distinct CDR3 sequences, roughly 24% seen once; the top ten hold 6.6%. The sample comprised blood, either unsorted or a sorted T cell fraction (not recorded which). The source is a male donor with ankylosing spondylitis or in good health (not recorded which).

The chain has TRBV29-1 and TRBJ2-7; D is undetermined. The CDR3 covers 13 residues. Germline assignment: CDR1 SQVTM and CDR2 ANQGSEA. V lost 3 bases and J lost 5, with 14 bases in between. The CDR3 is CSVEGFGVDEQYF. The CDR3 region has the DNA TGCAGCGTTGAGGGCTTCGGCGTCGACGAGCAGTACTTC.

There are many counts of this clonotype. The J gene is TRBJ2-3, the V gene TRBV5-1, with TRBD2 matching over 10 bases. Germline CDR1 and CDR2: SGHRS and YFSETQ. The CDR3 is 16 amino acids. With V trimmed by 3 bases and J by 2 bases, 6 bases remained unmatched. CDR3 bases: TGCGCCAGCAGCTATTGGACTAGCGGTAACACAGATACGCAGTATTTT. Residues: CASSYWTSGNTDTQYF.

Notes on this clonotype: A much bigger clone sits one base away, suggesting this may be a read error. The rearrangement uses TRBV12-3 or TRBV12-4 and TRBJ2-5, with D perhaps given as TRBD1 or TRBD2 (5 bases each). The CDR3 runs 14 residues. As DNA, the CDR3 is TGTGCCAGCAGTTTTAAAATAGGATGGGGGACCCTGTACTTC. Its protein product is CASSFKIGWGTLYF.

The chain recombines TRBV10-3 with TRBJ2-1; 7 nucleotides match TRBD1. V was clipped by 5 bases and J by 8 bases; unmatched bases: 9. Germline V CDR1 and CDR2: ENHRY, SYGVKD. CDR3 size: 14 residues. The CDR3 loop is CAISRTGIEDEQFF. In DNA, the CDR3 is TGTGCCATCAGTCGGACAGGTATAGAGGATGAGCAGTTCTTC.

This clonotype was seen a few times. The CDR3 region has the DNA TGTGCCAGCAGCTCAGGGTCCCCTGGGGCCAACGTCCTGACTTTC. Translated: CASSSGSPGANVLTF. The V and J genes are TRBV11-2 and TRBJ2-6, with D possibly being TRBD1 (5 bases). The CDR3 sequence is 15 residues long. Trimming left V 4 bases short and J 2 bases short, with 9 bases between. Germline CDR1 and CDR2: SGHAT and FQNNGV.

This clonotype was seen a few times. The chain recombines TRBV7-2 with TRBJ2-7; tentatively, D is TRBD1 (6 bases). Trimming left V 5 bases short and J 6 bases short, with 11 bases between. Germline V gene sequence: CDR1 SGHTA, CDR2 FQGNSA. The CDR3 is made up of 12 amino acids. The CDR3 DNA is TGTGCCAGCAGCCCGACAGGATCCGAGCAGTACTTC. Protein product: CASSPTGSEQYF.

This clonotype came up many times. This chain joins TRBV7-2 and TRBJ2-3; D gene uncertain. Trimming left V 5 bases short and J 4 bases short, with 10 bases between. CDR1 is SGHTA, CDR2 FQGNSA, per germline. This CDR3 comprises 13 residues. The CDR3 loop is CASSTDQADTQYF. CDR3 nucleotides: TGTGCCAGCAGCACCGACCAGGCAGATACGCAGTATTTT.

This clonotype was seen at least ten times. This chain uses TRBV12-3 or TRBV12-4 with TRBJ2-3, with 8 bases lining up with TRBD2. This CDR3 has 14 amino acids. The trim removed 6 bases at V and 0 bases at J, leaving 2 bases unmatched. For the CDR3, the DNA is TGTGCCAGCAGCTCTAGCGGGAGCACAGATACGCAGTATTTT. Its protein product is CASSSSGSTDTQYF.

This clonotype was observed many times. The chain links TRBV29-1 to TRBJ2-3; 10 bases align to TRBD2. The junction had 2 bases not matched to a gene; V was cut back by 4 bases and J by 1 base. Germline CDR1 reads SQVTM; CDR2 reads ANQGSEA. CDR3 size: 14 residues. The CDR3: CSVGSGGGTDTQYF. Here the CDR3 DNA reads TGCAGCGTTGGAAGCGGGGGGGGCACAGATACGCAGTATTTT.

This clonotype occurred many times. The V call is TRBV7-8, the J call TRBJ2-7; 11 bases map to TRBD1. This CDR3 region has 18 residues. Germline loops: CDR1 SGHVS, CDR2 FQNEAQ. V shed 1 base and J 1 base; nucleotides not matched to a gene: 9. CDR3 residues: CASSLEIGDRGWSYEQYF. CDR3 DNA sequence: TGTGCCAGCAGCTTAGAAATTGGGGACAGGGGGTGGTCCTACGAGCAGTACTTC. Complete variable domain (other parts from reference TRBV7-8 and TRBJ2-7): GAGVSQSPRYKVAKRGQDVALRCDPISGHVSLFWYQQALGQGPEFLTYFQNEAQLDKSGLPSDRFFAERPEGSVSTLKIQRTQQEDSAVYLCASSLEIGDRGWSYEQYFGPGTRLTVT.

The chain couples TRBV12-3 or TRBV12-4 to TRBJ2-7; D gene uncertain. The CDR3 is made up of 12 amino acids. V was trimmed by 4 bases and J by 3 bases, leaving 7 bases between them. CDR3 region: CASSSGLYEQYF. The DNA for the CDR3 is TGTGCCAGCAGTTCGGGCCTCTACGAGCAGTACTTC.

The chain is built from TRBV19 and TRBJ1-4; 7 nucleotides align to TRBD1. CDR1 LNHDA and CDR2 SQIVND come from the germline V gene (reference sequence). After removal of 9 bases from V and 6 bases from J, the junction contained 7 bases not matched to a gene. The CDR3 length is 13 residues. The CDR3 DNA follows: TGTGCCAGCCTCAGACAGGGCGATGAAAAACTGTTTTTT. This encodes CASLRQGDEKLFF.

The chain combines TRBV28 with TRBJ1-5; TRBD1 might be the D (5 bases). The CDR3 is made up of 16 amino acids. Germline CDR1 reads MDHEN; CDR2 reads SYDVKM. Trimming cost V 5 bases and J 4 bases, with 18 bases left between them. The CDR3 nucleotides read TGTGCCAGCAGTCCCCAGGGACGGACCAGGAATCAGCCCCAGCATTTT. Translation gives CASSPQGRTRNQPQHF.

There are many counts of this clonotype. The chain joins TRBV6-2 or TRBV6-3 to TRBJ1-5; perhaps TRBD1 as D (6 bases). With 4 bases removed from V and 5 bases from J, the gap between germline ends came to 15 bases. Germline-derived CDR1 and CDR2 are MNHEY and SVGEGT. CDR3 length equals 15 residues. CDR3 in DNA: TGTGCCAGCAGTTTCGCAGGGGTCGGGGATCAGCCCCAGCATTTT. Its translation: CASSFAGVGDQPQHF.

J is TRBJ2-7 and V is TRBV27, with 8 bases lining up with TRBD1. The CDR3 covers 16 residues. Trimming cost V 7 bases and J 6 bases; bases outside gene matches: 17. Per germline, CDR1 MNHEY and CDR2 SMNVEV (reference sequence). CDR3 loop: CASTSYSSGQGGEQYF. Here the CDR3 DNA reads TGTGCCAGCACCTCTTATTCATCCGGACAGGGCGGCGAGCAGTACTTC.

This clonotype was counted many times. The rearrangement uses TRBV6-1 and TRBJ1-5; no clear D. Germline assignment: CDR1 MNHNS and CDR2 SASEGT. V lost 6 bases and J 1 base, leaving 13 bases between the germline ends. The CDR3 contains 15 residues. The DNA for the CDR3 is TGTGCCAGCAGCCCAACCAGGAGAAGCAATCAGCCCCAGCATTTT. This sequence encodes CASSPTRRSNQPQHF.

This clonotype was found many times. DNA of the CDR3: TGTGCCAGCAGCTTAGCGGGAGGGGACACAGATACGCAGTATTTT. Its translation: CASSLAGGDTDTQYF. The gene calls are TRBV7-9 and TRBJ2-3, with 7 bases that match TRBD2. The CDR3 totals 15 residues. V shed 0 bases and J 2 bases; nucleotides not matched to a gene: 2. Germline lookup yields CDR1 SEHNR and CDR2 FQNEAQ (reference sequence). Supplemented by reference TRBV7-9 and TRBJ2-3, the full variable domain reads DTGVSQNPRHKITKRGQNVTFRCDPISEHNRLYWYRQTLGQGPEFLTYFQNEAQLEKSRLLSDRFSAERPKGSFSTLEIQRTEQGDSAMYLCASSLAGGDTDTQYFGPGTRLTVL.

This clonotype was found many times. Here the CDR3 reads CASSPGLAGIYEQFF. As DNA, the CDR3 is TGTGCCAGCTCACCTGGACTAGCGGGAATCTATGAGCAGTTCTTC. V and J are TRBV18 and TRBJ2-1; 12 nucleotides align to TRBD2. Germline CDR1 and CDR2: KGHSH and LQKENI. This CDR3 is built from 15 residues. V gave up 3 bases and J gave up 8 bases; unmatched junction bases: 5. The full variable domain, with the rest looked up from reference TRBV18 and TRBJ2-1, is NAGVMQNPRHLVRRRGQEARLRCSPMKGHSHVYWYRQLPEEGLKFMVYLQKENIIDESGMPKERFSAEFPKEGPSILRIQQVVRGDSAAYFCASSPGLAGIYEQFFGPGTRLTVL.

The chain is built from TRBV29-1 and TRBJ2-4; D unresolved. CDR1 is SQVTM, CDR2 ANQGSEA, per germline. The CDR3 extends over 13 amino acids. The germline V and J ends were trimmed by 0 bases and 1 base, with 4 bases remaining between them. This CDR3 is CSVEEGAKNIQYF. The CDR3 bases are TGCAGCGTTGAAGAGGGGGCCAAAAACATTCAGTACTTC.

This clonotype was seen ten or more times. The CDR3 reads CASSSGSRSSGANVLTF. CDR3 nucleotide sequence: TGTGCCAGCAGTTCCGGGTCGAGAAGCTCTGGGGCCAACGTCCTGACTTTC. This chain links TRBV27 with TRBJ2-6; D is unclear. CDR1 is MNHEY, CDR2 SMNVEV, per germline (reference sequence). V shed 4 bases and J shed 0 bases, with 13 bases lying between them. The CDR3 is 17 amino acids.

This clonotype appeared many times. V gene TRBV2 combines with J gene TRBJ1-1; D is possibly TRBD1 (6 bases). Trimming pared 5 bases from V and 1 base from J, leaving 8 bases between. CDR1 and CDR2 from the germline V gene are SNHLY and FYNNEI. CDR3 length equals 13 residues. CDR3 protein: CASSQDRNTEAFF. In nucleotides, the CDR3 is TGTGCCAGCAGTCAGGACAGGAACACTGAAGCTTTCTTT.

This clonotype was picked up many times. The rearrangement uses TRBV27 and TRBJ2-7; TRBD1 might be the D (6 bases). The V and J ends lost 3 bases and 2 bases respectively, with 20 bases between them. Germline values: CDR1 MNHEY, CDR2 SMNVEV (reference sequence). CDR3 size: 17 residues. CDR3 amino acids: CASSFNRDSIMAYEQYF. The CDR3 nucleotides read TGTGCCAGCAGTTTCAACAGGGATTCGATAATGGCCTACGAGCAGTACTTC.

The sample holds many counts of this clonotype. The chain couples TRBV29-1 to TRBJ1-1, with a weak D call TRBD1 (5 bases). The germline V gene encodes CDR1 SQVTM and CDR2 ANQGSEA. The V end was cut by 5 bases, the J end by 4 bases, with 8 bases between. The CDR3 spans 11 residues. The CDR3 DNA is TGCAGCGTTTCCCAGGGCACTGAAGCTTTCTTT. Its translation is CSVSQGTEAFF.

This clonotype was recorded at least ten times. This chain uses TRBV27 with TRBJ2-5, with D possibly TRBD1 on 5 matching bases. V was shortened by 1 base and J by 2 bases, with 11 bases between the two germline ends. This CDR3 is built from 15 residues. Germline CDR1 MNHEY, CDR2 SMNVEV (reference sequence). The CDR3 nucleotides read TGTGCCAGCAGTTTATGGGGCACAAAGCAAGAGACCCAGTACTTC. It translates to CASSLWGTKQETQYF.

The chain links TRBV10-3 to TRBJ2-3; the D gene is possibly TRBD2 (5 bases). The germline gives CDR1 ENHRY, CDR2 SYGVKD. V lost 6 bases to trimming and J lost 7 bases, with 17 bases between them. The CDR3 has 14 amino acids. The CDR3 loop is CAIRGSGVVNTQYF. CDR3 bases: TGTGCCATCAGGGGGAGCGGAGTCGTGAATACGCAGTATTTT.

V gene TRBV6-2 or TRBV6-3 combines with J gene TRBJ1-1, with no clear D. CDR1 MNHEY and CDR2 SVGEGT come from the germline V gene. V was clipped by 4 bases and J by 0 bases, with 6 bases between them. The CDR3 has 13 residues. CDR3 coding DNA: TGTGCCAGCAGTTCGGGCATGAACACTGAAGCTTTCTTT. It translates to CASSSGMNTEAFF.

This clonotype appeared a single time. V and J are TRBV10-3 and TRBJ2-7, with TRBD1 matching over 8 bases. CDR3 size: 13 residues. Unmatched junction bases numbered 9, after V lost 10 bases and J lost 4 bases. The V gene's germline CDR1 is ENHRY and CDR2 SYGVKD. The CDR3 here is CATNPDRDYEQYF. The CDR3 bases are TGTGCCACAAACCCGGACAGGGATTACGAGCAGTACTTC.